This T cell receptor (beta chain) is from a study of blood T cell repertoires in COVID-19. Study details: Cohort 3 recovered donors had two negative PCRs, clearance, or symptom resolution. The cDNA or gDNA used as material had been derived from T cells, B-cell-depleted T cells, or PBMCs. The origin of the acute and convalescent COVID-19 samples was the United States, Italy and Spain.

In the study's own analysis: Quantification of nucleated cells was approximated via reference gene primer amplification. TCRdb's table, derived via immunoSEQ multiplex PCR, lists solely in-frame clones and lacks some. V, J and clone size are those of that table, while D and trimming were read from the DNA. In the table there are hundreds of thousands of clones, over 75% of which are singletons. V lost 8 bases, J lost 0 bases, and 4 bases lay in between. The germline V gene encodes CDR1 WSHSY and CDR2 SAAADI. This CDR3 is 11 amino acids long. This receptor was identified in a middle-aged man in a cohort exposed to, infected with or recovered from COVID-19 (not recorded which). The sample comprised PBMCs or T cells enriched from blood (not recorded which). The chain employs TRBV10-2 and TRBJ1-1, with D hard to call. The CDR3 nucleotides read TGCGCCAGCCAGATGAACACTGAAGCTTTCTTT. This translates into CASQMNTEAFF.